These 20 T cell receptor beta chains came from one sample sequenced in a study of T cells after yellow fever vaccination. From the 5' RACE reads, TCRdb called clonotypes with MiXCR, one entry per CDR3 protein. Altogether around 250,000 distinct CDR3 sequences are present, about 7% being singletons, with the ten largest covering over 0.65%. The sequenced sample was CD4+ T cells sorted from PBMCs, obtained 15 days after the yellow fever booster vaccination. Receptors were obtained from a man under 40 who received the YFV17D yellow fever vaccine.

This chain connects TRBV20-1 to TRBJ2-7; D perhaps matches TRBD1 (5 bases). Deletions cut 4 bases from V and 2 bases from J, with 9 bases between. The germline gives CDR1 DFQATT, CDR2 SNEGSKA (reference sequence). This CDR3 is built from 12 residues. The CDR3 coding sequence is TGCAGTGCTACAGGGCCTGCCTACGAGCAGTACTTC. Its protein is CSATGPAYEQYF.

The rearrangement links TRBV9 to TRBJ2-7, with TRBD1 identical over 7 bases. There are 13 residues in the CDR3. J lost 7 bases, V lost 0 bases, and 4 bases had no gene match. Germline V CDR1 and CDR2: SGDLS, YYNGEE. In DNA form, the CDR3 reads TGTGCCAGCAGCGTAGGGACAGGACGTGAGCAGTACTTC. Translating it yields CASSVGTGREQYF.

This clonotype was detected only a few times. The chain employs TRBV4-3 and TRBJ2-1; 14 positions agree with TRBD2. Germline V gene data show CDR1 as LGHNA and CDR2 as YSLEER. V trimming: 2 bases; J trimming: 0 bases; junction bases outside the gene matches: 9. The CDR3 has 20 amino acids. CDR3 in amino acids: CASSQFGTSGSFSSYNEQFF. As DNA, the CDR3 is TGCGCCAGCAGCCAATTTGGGACTAGCGGGAGTTTTAGCTCCTACAATGAGCAGTTCTTC.

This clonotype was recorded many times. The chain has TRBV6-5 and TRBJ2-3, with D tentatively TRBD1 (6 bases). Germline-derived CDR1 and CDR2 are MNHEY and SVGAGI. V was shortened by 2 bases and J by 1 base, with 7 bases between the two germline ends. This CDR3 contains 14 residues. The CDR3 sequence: CASSYKGGTDTQYF. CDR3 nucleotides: TGTGCCAGCAGTTACAAGGGGGGCACAGATACGCAGTATTTT.

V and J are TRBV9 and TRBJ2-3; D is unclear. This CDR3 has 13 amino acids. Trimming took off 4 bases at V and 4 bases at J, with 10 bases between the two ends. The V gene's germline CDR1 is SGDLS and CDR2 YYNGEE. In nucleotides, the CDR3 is TGTGCCAGCAGCCCGCAAGTCTCAGATACGCAGTATTTT. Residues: CASSPQVSDTQYF.

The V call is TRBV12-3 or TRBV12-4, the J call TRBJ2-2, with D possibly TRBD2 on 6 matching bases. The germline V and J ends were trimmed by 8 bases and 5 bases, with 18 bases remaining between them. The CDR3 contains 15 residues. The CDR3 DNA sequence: TGTGCCAGCGGTCTAGCGCGAATCGGGACCGGGGAGCTGTTTTTT. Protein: CASGLARIGTGELFF.

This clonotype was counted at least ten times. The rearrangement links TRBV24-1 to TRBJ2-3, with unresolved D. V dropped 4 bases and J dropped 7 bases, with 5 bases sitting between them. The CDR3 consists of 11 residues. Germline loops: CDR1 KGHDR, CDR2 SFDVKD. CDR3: CATSDQNTQYF. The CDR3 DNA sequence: TGTGCCACCAGTGACCAAAATACGCAGTATTTT.

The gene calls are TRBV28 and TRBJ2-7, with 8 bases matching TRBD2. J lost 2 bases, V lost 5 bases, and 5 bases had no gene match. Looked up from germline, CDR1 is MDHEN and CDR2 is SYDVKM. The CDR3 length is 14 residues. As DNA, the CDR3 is TGTGCCAGCAGTACGGGCGGGAGGACCTACGAGCAGTACTTC. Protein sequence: CASSTGGRTYEQYF.

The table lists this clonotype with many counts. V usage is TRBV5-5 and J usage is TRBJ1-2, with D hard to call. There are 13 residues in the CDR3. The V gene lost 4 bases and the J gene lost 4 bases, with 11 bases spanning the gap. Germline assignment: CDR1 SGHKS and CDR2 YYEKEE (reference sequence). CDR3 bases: TGTGCCAGCAGCCATGGCGTGGGCTATGGCTACACCTTC. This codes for CASSHGVGYGYTF.

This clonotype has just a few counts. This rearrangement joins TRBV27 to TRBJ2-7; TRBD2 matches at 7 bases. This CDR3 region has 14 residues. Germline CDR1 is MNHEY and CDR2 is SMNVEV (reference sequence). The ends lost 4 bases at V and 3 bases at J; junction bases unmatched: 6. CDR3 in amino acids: CASSSRDYNYEQYF. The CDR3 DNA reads TGTGCCAGCAGTTCCCGGGACTATAACTACGAGCAGTACTTC.

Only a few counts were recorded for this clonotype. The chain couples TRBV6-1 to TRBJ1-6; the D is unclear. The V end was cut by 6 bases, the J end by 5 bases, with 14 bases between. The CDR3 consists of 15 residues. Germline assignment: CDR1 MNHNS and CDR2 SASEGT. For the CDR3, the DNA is TGTGCCAGCAGGGACCTTCAGCTTAATAATTCACCCCTCCACTTT. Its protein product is CASRDLQLNNSPLHF.

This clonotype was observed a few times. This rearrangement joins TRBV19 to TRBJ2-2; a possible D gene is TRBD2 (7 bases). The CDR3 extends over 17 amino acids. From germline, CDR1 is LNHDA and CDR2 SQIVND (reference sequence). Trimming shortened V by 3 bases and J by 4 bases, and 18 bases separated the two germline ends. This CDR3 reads CASSIGLGGGVTGELFF. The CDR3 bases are TGTGCCAGTAGTATTGGATTAGGGGGAGGGGTCACCGGGGAGCTGTTTTTT.

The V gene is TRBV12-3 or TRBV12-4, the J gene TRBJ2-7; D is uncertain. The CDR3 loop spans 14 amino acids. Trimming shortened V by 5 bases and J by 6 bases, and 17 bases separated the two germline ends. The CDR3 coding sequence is TGTGCCAGCAGTCCGACTGGGCCCTCGGTCGAGCAGTACTTC. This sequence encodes CASSPTGPSVEQYF.

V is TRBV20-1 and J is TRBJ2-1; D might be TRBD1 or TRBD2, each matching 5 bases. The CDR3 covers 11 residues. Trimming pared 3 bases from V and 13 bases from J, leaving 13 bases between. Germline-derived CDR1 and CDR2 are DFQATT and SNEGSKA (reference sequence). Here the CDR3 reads CSARRGFGQFF. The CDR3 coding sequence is TGCAGTGCTAGGAGGGGTTTCGGCCAGTTCTTC.

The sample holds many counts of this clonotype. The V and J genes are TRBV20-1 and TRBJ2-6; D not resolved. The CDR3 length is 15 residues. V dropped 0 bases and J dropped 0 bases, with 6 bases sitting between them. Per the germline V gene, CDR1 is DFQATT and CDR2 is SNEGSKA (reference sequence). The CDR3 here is CSAREADSGANVLTF. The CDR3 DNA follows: TGCAGTGCTAGAGAGGCAGACTCTGGGGCCAACGTCCTGACTTTC.

For the CDR3, the DNA is TGCAGTGCTAGACCGAGCGGGAGCGCGTACAATGAGCAGTTCTTC. Translating it yields CSARPSGSAYNEQFF. V usage is TRBV20-1 and J usage is TRBJ2-1; the match to TRBD2 covers 8 bases. Trimming took 2 bases from V and 4 from J; bases not matched to a gene: 7. CDR3 length: 15 residues. The germline V gene encodes CDR1 DFQATT and CDR2 SNEGSKA (reference sequence).

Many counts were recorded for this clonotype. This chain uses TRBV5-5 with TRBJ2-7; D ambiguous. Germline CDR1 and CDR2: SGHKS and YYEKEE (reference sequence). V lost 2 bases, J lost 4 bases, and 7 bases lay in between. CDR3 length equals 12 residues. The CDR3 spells CASSFQAYEQYF. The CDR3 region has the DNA TGTGCCAGCAGCTTCCAGGCGTACGAGCAGTACTTC.

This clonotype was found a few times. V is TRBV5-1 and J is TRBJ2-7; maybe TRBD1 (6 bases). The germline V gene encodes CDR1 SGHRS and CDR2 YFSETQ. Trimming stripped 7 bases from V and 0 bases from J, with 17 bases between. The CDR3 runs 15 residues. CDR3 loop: CASAQPRDTSYEQYF. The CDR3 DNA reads TGCGCCAGCGCCCAGCCCAGGGACACCTCCTACGAGCAGTACTTC.

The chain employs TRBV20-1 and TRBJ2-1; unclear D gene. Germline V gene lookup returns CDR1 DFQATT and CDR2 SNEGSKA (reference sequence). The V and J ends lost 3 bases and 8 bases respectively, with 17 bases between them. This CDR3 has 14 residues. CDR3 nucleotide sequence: TGCAGTGCTAGGAGGCTAGATGTATTCCATGAGCAGTTCTTC. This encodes CSARRLDVFHEQFF.

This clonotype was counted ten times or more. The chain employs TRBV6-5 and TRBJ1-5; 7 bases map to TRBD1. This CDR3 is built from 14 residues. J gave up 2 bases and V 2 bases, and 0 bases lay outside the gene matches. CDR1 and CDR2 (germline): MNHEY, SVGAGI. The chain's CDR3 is CASSYDRGNQPQHF. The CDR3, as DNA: TGTGCCAGCAGTTACGACAGGGGCAATCAGCCCCAGCATTTT.